This T cell receptor beta chain was recorded in a study of low-dose radiotherapy and immunotherapy resistance in tumors. Study overall: 1 Gy per fraction was delivered to Cohort 2 every two weeks, for 13 Gy total over 26 weeks. Both drugs were delivered intravenously to patients (nivolumab 240 mg every two weeks and ipilimumab 1 mg/kg every six weeks).

Covering alpha and beta chains, TRAV- and TRBV-specific primers were used for the first-strand cDNA. Amplification of TCRs used a constant-region primer and V-primer adapter for 20 PCR cycles. By in vitro transcription, the isolated mRNA was amplified. TCRdb independently ran MiXCR on the reads; one entry per CDR3 protein. The data show around 80,000 distinct CDR3 sequences, around 17% seen once. This clonotype was detected many times. The CDR3 is made up of 14 amino acids. Unmatched junction bases numbered 4, after V lost 6 bases and J lost 6 bases. CDR1 and CDR2 from the germline V gene are SNHLY and FYNNEI. Indicated time point: after trial treatment. Documented treatment: LDRT plus nivolumab, ipilimumab, low-dose cyclophosphamide and aspirin (RACIN trial).

The sequence came from a male donor with prostate cancer. The material sequenced was PBMCs, taken after low-dose radiotherapy plus immunotherapy. The rearrangement joins TRBV2 to TRBJ1-5, with 11 bases matching TRBD1. This chain's CDR3 is CASSTGTGGQPQHF. The CDR3 nucleotides read TGTGCCAGCAGCACCGGGACAGGGGGTCAGCCCCAGCATTTT.